This passage covers 5 T cell receptor beta chains from one sample sequenced in a study of shared clonotypes between healthy human individuals. Sequenced by immunoSEQ multiplex PCR; TCRdb stores in-frame clones only, minus some. The sample has approximately 1,000,000 clones, around three quarters seen once; the top ten hold under 0.6%. Material for sequencing was memory CD4+ T cells from PBMCs. Subset in this sample: CD45RA-negative fraction. The receptors stem from a man aged 18 to 29 in good health. Some clones in this sample may be carry-over from other donors' samples.

The chain has TRBV14 and TRBJ1-1, with unresolved D. Per germline, CDR1 SGHDN and CDR2 FVKESK. Trimming removed 0 bases from V and 1 base from J, with 6 bases in between. The CDR3 is 14 residues long. The CDR3 DNA sequence: TGTGCCAGCAGCCAAGACGCCGGGAACACTGAAGCTTTCTTT. It yields the protein CASSQDAGNTEAFF.

The chain is built from TRBV7-9 and TRBJ2-3; TRBD1 aligns across 7 bases. Trimming removed 5 bases from V and 5 bases from J; junction bases left unmatched: 4. The CDR3 totals 13 residues. CDR1 is SEHNR, CDR2 FQNEAQ, per germline (reference sequence). DNA for the CDR3: TGTGCCAGCAGCGGCACAGGGGTAGATACGCAGTATTTT. It yields the protein CASSGTGVDTQYF.

In this sample, this clone turned up a few times. This rearrangement joins TRBV28 to TRBJ1-5, with D perhaps TRBD1 (6 bases). The germline V gene has CDR1 MDHEN and CDR2 SYDVKM. This CDR3 has 14 residues. With 6 bases removed from V and 6 bases from J, the gap between germline ends came to 15 bases. CDR3 sequence: CASRTAGAVQPQHF. CDR3 sequence (DNA): TGTGCCAGCAGAACGGCGGGGGCTGTTCAGCCCCAGCATTTT.

This sequence joins TRBV2 and TRBJ2-7; perhaps TRBD1 as D (5 bases). Trimming shortened V by 4 bases and J by 3 bases, and 10 bases separated the two germline ends. From germline, CDR1 is SNHLY and CDR2 FYNNEI. This CDR3 comprises 13 residues. CDR3 nucleotide sequence: TGTGCCAGCAGTGTAGACAGTCTCTACGAGCAGTACTTC. Protein sequence: CASSVDSLYEQYF.

This clone was observed once. The rearrangement uses TRBV11-3 and TRBJ2-7; D might be TRBD1 or TRBD2, each matching 5 bases. V was cut by 0 bases and J by 2 bases, with 23 bases left in between. CDR1 and CDR2 (germline): SGHNT, YENEEA. This CDR3 is 19 amino acids long. The CDR3 protein is CASSLDKGYRARGPYEQYF. The CDR3 DNA sequence: TGTGCCAGCAGCTTAGATAAGGGGTATAGAGCGAGGGGACCCTACGAGCAGTACTTC.